These 8 T cell receptor beta chains originate from one sample sequenced in a study of blood T cell repertoires in COVID-19. TCRdb keeps only in-frame clones here, not all; method: immunoSEQ multiplex PCR. The sample records 180,000 or so clones, around 88% being singletons. The sample taken for sequencing was PBMCs or T cells enriched from blood (not recorded which). These receptors were collected from a man between 40 and 49 years old with acute COVID-19.

The V call is TRBV14, the J call TRBJ2-7; TRBD2 is a possible D gene (6 bases). Between the trimmed V and J ends, which lost 1 base and 0 bases, there was a span of 19 bases. The CDR3 runs 18 residues. CDR1 SGHDN and CDR2 FVKESK come from the germline V gene. The CDR3 nucleotides are TGTGCCAGCAGCCAAGGAGGAATAGGGACTGTGAGCTCCTACGAGCAGTACTTC. The encoded protein is CASSQGGIGTVSSYEQYF.

The chain combines TRBV3-1 (or the pseudogene TRBV3-2) with TRBJ1-4; TRBD1 might be the D (6 bases). Trimming cost V 0 bases and J 8 bases, with 16 bases left between them. Germline assignment: CDR1 LGHDT and CDR2 YNNKEL (reference sequence). The CDR3 length is 16 residues. CDR3 residues: CASSQDRAGVEEKLFF. DNA for the CDR3: TGTGCCAGCAGCCAAGATCGTGCAGGGGTGGAAGAAAAACTGTTTTTT.

This rearrangement joins TRBV5-5 to TRBJ2-2, with a possible D match to TRBD1 (6 bases). V shed 4 bases and J shed 2 bases, with 15 bases lying between them. Germline V lookup: CDR1 SGHKS, CDR2 YYEKEE (reference sequence). The CDR3 runs to 16 residues. CDR3 sequence reads: CASSIDRRRNTGELFF. The CDR3 nucleotides read TGTGCCAGCAGCATCGACAGGAGACGAAACACCGGGGAGCTGTTTTTT.

The chain uses TRBV27 and TRBJ1-6, with D possibly being TRBD1 (5 bases). Germline lookup yields CDR1 MNHEY and CDR2 SMNVEV (reference sequence). Trimming removed 7 bases from V and 9 bases from J, with 19 bases in between. The CDR3 runs to 15 residues. Here the CDR3 reads CASNPRADLGSPLHF. CDR3 DNA sequence: TGTGCCAGCAATCCCAGGGCAGACTTGGGTTCACCCCTCCACTTT.

The chain carries TRBV4-2 and TRBJ2-2, with a possible D match to TRBD2 (5 bases). Deletions cut 5 bases from V and 6 bases from J, with 7 bases between. Looked up from germline, CDR1 is LGHNA and CDR2 is YNFKEQ. The CDR3 runs to 12 residues. This chain's CDR3 is CASSRRSGELFF. In DNA form, the CDR3 reads TGTGCCAGCAGCAGGAGGTCCGGGGAGCTGTTTTTT.

The genes are TRBV28 and TRBJ2-7, with 12 bases lining up with TRBD1. CDR3 length equals 14 residues. The V gene's germline CDR1 is MDHEN and CDR2 SYDVKM. J lost 3 bases, V lost 6 bases, and 3 bases had no gene match. CDR3 DNA: TGTGCCAGCAGGGGACAGGGGGCAGGCTACGAGCAGTACTTC. Translating gives CASRGQGAGYEQYF.

The chain is built from TRBV6-5 and TRBJ1-1; the D is unclear. V dropped 6 bases and J dropped 4 bases, with 6 bases sitting between them. This CDR3 spans 11 amino acids. In germline, CDR1 is MNHEY, CDR2 SVGAGI. DNA of the CDR3: TGTGCCAGCAGACAGTCCACTGAAGCTTTCTTT. Translation gives CASRQSTEAFF.

V is TRBV5-1 and J is TRBJ2-5; 7 positions agree with TRBD2. Trimming at V came to 3 bases and at J to 2 bases, leaving 7 bases not matched to a gene. This CDR3 is 15 amino acids long. Germline V gene data show CDR1 as SGHRS and CDR2 as YFSETQ. DNA of the CDR3: TGCGCCAGCAGCTCTGCAGCGGGACCGCAAGAGACCCAGTACTTC. Residues: CASSSAAGPQETQYF.